One sample yielded the 9 T cell receptor beta chains listed below, sequenced in a study of T-cell reconstitution after alpha-beta-depleted transplantation in children. The authors prepared the TCRbeta library with unique molecular identifiers. TCRdb processed the PCR reads anew with MiXCR; each CDR3 protein has one entry. This table has some 200,000 distinct CDR3 sequences, 13% to 15% appearing once. Source: PBMCs from the stem cell graft donor, taken from the stem cell graft. Every receptor here comes from a human donor who donated a stem cell graft to a child with acute lymphoblastic leukemia.

This clonotype was seen repeatedly, ten times or more. V gene TRBV7-2 combines with J gene TRBJ2-1; 7 nucleotides align to TRBD2. The germline CDR1 and CDR2 sequences are SGHTA and FQGNSA. CDR3 length: 15 amino acids. J lost 3 bases, V lost 3 bases, and 5 bases had no gene match. The CDR3 bases are TGTGCCAGCAGCTTTGTGGCGGGAGTCTACAATGAGCAGTTCTTC. It codes for CASSFVAGVYNEQFF.

In this sample, this clonotype turned up many times. The CDR3 spells CASSLPTGEQYF. CDR3 nucleotide sequence: TGCGCCAGCAGCCTCCCCACCGGCGAGCAGTACTTC. J is TRBJ2-7 and V is TRBV5-1; unclear D gene. The germline V gene encodes CDR1 SGHRS and CDR2 YFSETQ. The CDR3 is 12 amino acids. V was shortened by 4 bases and J by 6 bases, with 11 bases between the two germline ends. Combining the CDR3 with reference TRBV5-1 and TRBJ2-7 gives the whole variable domain KAGVTQTPRYLIKTRGQQVTLSCSPISGHRSVSWYQQTPGQGLQFLFEYFSETQRNKGNFPGRFSGRQFSNSRSEMNVSTLELGDSALYLCASSLPTGEQYFGPGTRLTVT.

The J gene is TRBJ2-1, the V gene TRBV6-5; the match to TRBD2 covers 9 bases. Trimming removed 0 bases from V and 4 bases from J; junction bases left unmatched: 10. The CDR3 is made up of 18 amino acids. Per the germline V gene, CDR1 is MNHEY and CDR2 is SVGAGI. The DNA for the CDR3 is TGTGCCAGCAGTTACTCGGGGGCGGGAGGGGCCCCATACAATGAGCAGTTCTTC. Protein sequence: CASSYSGAGGAPYNEQFF.

The sample holds many counts of this clonotype. The chain employs TRBV5-1 and TRBJ2-2; 10 bases line up with TRBD2. Trimming took 4 bases from V and 7 from J; bases not matched to a gene: 4. Germline CDR1 and CDR2: SGHRS and YFSETQ. The CDR3 extends over 14 amino acids. The CDR3 protein is CASSELAGDGELFF. CDR3 bases: TGCGCCAGCAGCGAGCTAGCGGGAGACGGGGAGCTGTTTTTT.

At least ten counts were recorded for this clonotype. The chain recombines TRBV19 with TRBJ1-2, with TRBD1 as a possible D gene (5 bases). V was shortened by 3 bases and J by 6 bases, with 17 bases between the two germline ends. The CDR3 contains 15 residues. Looked up from germline, CDR1 is LNHDA and CDR2 is SQIVND (reference sequence). Here the CDR3 reads CASSILRGVGDGYTF. The CDR3 nucleotides read TGTGCCAGTAGTATCCTTCGGGGGGTCGGGGATGGCTACACCTTC.

This clonotype appeared many times. The chain joins TRBV12-3 or TRBV12-4 to TRBJ2-1; TRBD2 matches 13 bases. The CDR3 sequence is 20 residues long. Trimming took 4 bases from V and 8 from J; bases not matched to a gene: 20. The CDR3 protein is CASSSYTGLAGKAVVYEQFF. The CDR3 nucleotides read TGTGCCAGCAGTTCCTACACGGGACTAGCGGGAAAAGCGGTCGTGTATGAGCAGTTCTTC.

Many counts were recorded for this clonotype. The chain couples TRBV5-1 to TRBJ2-1; D remains ambiguous. This CDR3 region has 14 residues. V was trimmed by 0 bases and J by 4 bases, leaving 8 bases between them. CDR1 and CDR2 from the germline V gene are SGHRS and YFSETQ. The CDR3 bases are TGCGCCAGCAGCTTGGGACAAGAATACAATGAGCAGTTCTTC. As protein: CASSLGQEYNEQFF.

This chain's CDR3 is CASSPGKGQGPSYEQYF. CDR3 bases: TGTGCCAGCAGCCCAGGGAAAGGACAGGGCCCCTCCTACGAGCAGTACTTC. This sequence joins TRBV11-2 and TRBJ2-7; 8 bases map to TRBD1. V lost 5 bases to trimming and J lost 0 bases; unmatched junction nucleotides: 12. Germline-derived CDR1 and CDR2 are SGHAT and FQNNGV. The CDR3 sequence is 17 residues long.

As regards this clonotype: This may stem from a read error, because a much larger clone lies one nucleotide away. The chain recombines TRBV28 with TRBJ1-4; D unclear. V lost 1 base and J 7 bases, leaving 22 bases between the germline ends. Germline loops: CDR1 MDHEN, CDR2 SYDVKM. The CDR3 contains 18 residues. The CDR3 coding sequence is TGTGCCAGCAGTTTATCCGGGTCCTTGGCCGCCAATCGTGAAAAACTGTTTTTT. Amino acid sequence: CASSLSGSLAANREKLFF.